A single sample is the source of the 19 T cell receptor beta chains below, sequenced in a study of radiotherapy plus CTLA-4 blockade in lung cancer. Data came from immunoSEQ multiplex PCR; TCRdb stores just in-frame clones and leaves some out. The top ten clones hold under 3.5% of a sample with roughly 53,000 clones, around four fifths of them seen once. The specimen was peripheral blood, collected from a patient treated with radiotherapy plus ipilimumab. Receptors originate from a human donor with non-small cell lung cancer who had a partial response to radiotherapy plus ipilimumab.

The chain couples TRBV27 to TRBJ1-2; 7 bases map to TRBD1. Trimming cost V 4 bases and J 8 bases; bases outside gene matches: 10. The CDR3 has 14 residues. CDR1 MNHEY and CDR2 SMNVEV come from the germline V gene (reference sequence). In DNA form, the CDR3 reads TGTGCCAGCAGTTCGACGCAGGGGGGTGGCGGCTACACCTTC. It yields the protein CASSSTQGGGGYTF.

The chain has TRBV10-3 and TRBJ2-4; D is ambiguous. The CDR3 covers 15 residues. The germline V gene has CDR1 ENHRY and CDR2 SYGVKD. Trimming removed 3 bases at V and 0 bases at J, with 9 bases between. CDR3 sequence (DNA): TGTGCCATCAGTGACGAGAATCTAGCCAAAAACATTCAGTACTTC. Amino acids: CAISDENLAKNIQYF.

The J gene is TRBJ2-3, the V gene TRBV29-1, with TRBD2 matching 13 bases. There are 15 residues in the CDR3. Germline-derived CDR1 and CDR2 are SQVTM and ANQGSEA. The J segment lost 0 bases and the V segment lost 5 bases, leaving 2 bases of the junction unmatched. The CDR3 nucleotides read TGCAGCGTTACACTAGCGGGGGGGAGCACAGATACGCAGTATTTT. This gives the protein CSVTLAGGSTDTQYF.

The CDR3 DNA reads TGTGCCAGCAGCCTCACCCGGGATTCCTACGAGCAGTACTTC. Translating it yields CASSLTRDSYEQYF. The chain carries TRBV7-7 and TRBJ2-7; tentatively, D is TRBD2 (5 bases). The CDR3 length is 14 residues. The V gene's germline CDR1 is SSHAT and CDR2 FNYEAQ (reference sequence). Trimming pared 5 bases from V and 1 base from J, leaving 12 bases between.

This sequence joins TRBV6-5 and TRBJ1-1; TRBD1 matches at 8 bases. This CDR3 comprises 14 residues. V was pared by 4 bases and J by 4 bases, with 5 bases of the junction left unmatched. The V gene's germline CDR1 is MNHEY and CDR2 SVGAGI. The CDR3 here is CASSWTTGGTEAFF. The CDR3 DNA sequence: TGTGCCAGCAGTTGGACTACAGGGGGCACTGAAGCTTTCTTT.

The CDR3 nucleotides read TGTGCCAGCAGTTGGGGGGACAGGGGGCGAGAGACCCAGTACTTC. Its translation is CASSWGDRGRETQYF. The chain links TRBV6-5 to TRBJ2-5, with 12 positions matching TRBD1. Germline-derived CDR1 and CDR2 are MNHEY and SVGAGI. This CDR3 comprises 15 residues. Germline trimming cut 4 bases from V and 4 bases from J; bases unmatched to any gene: 4.

The gene calls are TRBV4-2 and TRBJ1-1, with 8 bases lining up with TRBD1. Germline CDR1 and CDR2: LGHNA and YNFKEQ. The CDR3 loop spans 14 amino acids. Trimming took 4 bases from V and 4 from J; bases not matched to a gene: 5. CDR3 region: CASSLGQGGTEAFF. CDR3 coding DNA: TGTGCCAGCAGCCTAGGACAGGGAGGCACTGAAGCTTTCTTT.

The chain employs TRBV6-5 and TRBJ2-5, with 10 bases that match TRBD2. Germline loops: CDR1 MNHEY, CDR2 SVGAGI. The junction had 1 base not matched to a gene; V was cut back by 2 bases and J by 1 base. The CDR3 covers 15 residues. The CDR3 loop is CASSYERGGQETQYF. The CDR3, as DNA: TGTGCCAGCAGTTACGAGCGGGGGGGCCAAGAGACCCAGTACTTC.

V and J are TRBV9 and TRBJ2-4, with a possible D match to TRBD2 (5 bases). CDR1 SGDLS and CDR2 YYNGEE come from the germline V gene. The V gene lost 0 bases and the J gene lost 2 bases, with 9 bases spanning the gap. CDR3 length: 15 residues. The chain's CDR3 is CASSVGGSTKNIQYF. The CDR3 DNA follows: TGTGCCAGCAGCGTAGGTGGGAGTACCAAAAACATTCAGTACTTC.

The chain carries TRBV9 and TRBJ2-4; maybe TRBD1 (5 bases). In germline, CDR1 is SGDLS, CDR2 YYNGEE. There are 16 residues in the CDR3. V gave up 3 bases and J gave up 0 bases, with 13 bases separating them. The CDR3 DNA is TGTGCCAGCAGCGCCAGTGGGGCTATAGCCAAAAACATTCAGTACTTC. Its protein product is CASSASGAIAKNIQYF.

The chain employs TRBV5-1 and TRBJ2-2; a possible D gene is TRBD2 (6 bases). The CDR3 loop spans 16 amino acids. Trimming left V 0 bases short and J 5 bases short, with 14 bases between. Germline V gives CDR1 SGHRS, CDR2 YFSETQ. CDR3 loop: CASSLDGGASTGELFF. The CDR3 nucleotides read TGCGCCAGCAGCTTGGACGGAGGGGCGTCTACCGGGGAGCTGTTTTTT.

The gene calls are TRBV6-1 and TRBJ1-2; weak D call: TRBD1 (6 bases). V gave up 2 bases and J gave up 4 bases, with 14 bases separating them. The CDR3 runs to 15 residues. Germline V gene sequence: CDR1 MNHNS, CDR2 SASEGT. This CDR3 reads CASSEIVGGSYGYTF. The CDR3 DNA reads TGTGCCAGCAGTGAAATTGTAGGGGGTAGCTATGGCTACACCTTC.

This chain links TRBV5-1 with TRBJ1-2, with 7 bases matching TRBD1. The CDR3 consists of 13 residues. Germline V gene data show CDR1 as SGHRS and CDR2 as YFSETQ. V lost 1 base, J lost 3 bases, and 0 bases stayed unmatched. The CDR3 region is CASSLTGDYGYTF. The DNA of the CDR3 is TGCGCCAGCAGCTTGACAGGGGACTATGGCTACACCTTC.

The chain combines TRBV6-5 with TRBJ2-7, with no clear D. Trimming took off 0 bases at V and 4 bases at J, with 10 bases between the two ends. Germline V gives CDR1 MNHEY, CDR2 SVGAGI. CDR3 length: 14 residues. The CDR3 DNA reads TGTGCCAGCAGTTACTCGAACCAGGCATACGAGCAGTACTTC. As protein: CASSYSNQAYEQYF.

This clone was detected only once. The rearrangement joins TRBV6-5 to TRBJ2-1, with TRBD1 matching over 7 bases. The CDR3 runs 14 residues. CDR1 is MNHEY, CDR2 SVGAGI, per germline. V lost 8 bases, J lost 6 bases, and 10 bases stayed unmatched. The CDR3 reads CASGSGDSLNEQFF. The CDR3, as DNA: TGTGCCAGCGGTTCCGGGGACAGTCTCAATGAGCAGTTCTTC.

V and J are TRBV4-2 and TRBJ2-1, with 7 bases fitting TRBD1. J lost 6 bases, V lost 1 base, and 9 bases had no gene match. The CDR3 runs 16 residues. The germline V gene encodes CDR1 LGHNA and CDR2 YNFKEQ. The CDR3 region is CASSQALGTDLNEQFF. The CDR3 nucleotides read TGTGCCAGCAGCCAAGCGCTAGGGACAGACCTCAATGAGCAGTTCTTC.

The V gene is TRBV28, the J gene TRBJ2-2; unclear D gene. Trimming took off 3 bases at V and 7 bases at J, with 12 bases between the two ends. Germline values: CDR1 MDHEN, CDR2 SYDVKM. This CDR3 has 14 residues. The CDR3 is CASSFTSFGGELFF. CDR3 nucleotides: TGTGCCAGCAGTTTTACCTCGTTCGGCGGGGAGCTGTTTTTT.

In this sample, this clone turned up once. The chain carries TRBV5-1 and TRBJ2-1; weak D call: TRBD1 (6 bases). Germline CDR1 is SGHRS and CDR2 is YFSETQ. The V end lost 3 bases, the J end lost 0 bases, and 22 bases lay between the germline ends. This CDR3 has 19 residues. Here the CDR3 reads CASSSGILQGPSSYNEQFF. The CDR3 coding sequence is TGCGCCAGCAGCTCCGGTATCCTACAGGGCCCTTCCTCCTACAATGAGCAGTTCTTC.

CDR3 amino acids: CASTVGQAALYEQYF. The CDR3 nucleotides are TGTGCCAGCACCGTCGGACAGGCGGCTCTCTACGAGCAGTACTTC. This sequence joins TRBV7-2 and TRBJ2-7, with 7 positions matching TRBD1. Germline V CDR1 and CDR2: SGHTA, FQGNSA. The CDR3 runs to 15 residues. The J segment lost 3 bases and the V segment lost 7 bases, leaving 12 bases of the junction unmatched.